The clone carrying this T cell receptor beta chain has just one count. Its antigen is as yet unknown. The data were produced by immunoSEQ multiplex PCR, yet TCRdb's version contains in-frame clones alone and is incomplete. The sample holds approximately 98,000 clones, around 93% seen once. The sample belongs to a study of OX40 agonist ivuxolimab in advanced cancers. Study findings and constraints: No antigen was identified for the clonally expanded peripheral T cells.

The CDR3 consists of 20 residues. Germline V gives CDR1 MGHRA, CDR2 YSYEKL. With V trimmed by 0 bases and J by 3 bases, 17 bases remained unmatched. This chain uses TRBV4-1 with TRBJ2-1; 7 bases align to TRBD2. The TCR comes from an adult with an advanced solid tumor such as melanoma, head and neck, liver or kidney cancer. The sample was CD4+ or CD8+ T cells sorted from blood, taken in a trial of the OX40 agonist ivuxolimab. The CDR3 region has the DNA TGCGCCAGCAGCCAAGATCCCAGAGCGGGGCGCCCCCTGAGCTACAATGAGCAGTTCTTC. The encoded protein is CASSQDPRAGRPLSYNEQFF.